Reported below is one T cell receptor beta chain. The antigen is not known. Generated by immunoSEQ multiplex PCR, the TCRdb table keeps only in-frame clones and is missing some. The table has about 140,000 clones, approximately 90% seen once. These data are taken from a study of T cell responses to AZD1222 COVID-19 vaccine. The CDR3 consists of 12 residues. Germline CDR1 and CDR2: GTSNPN and SVGIG (reference sequence). Study-wide points: The study found vaccine-associated CD4 TCRs spanning spike, dominant at 160-218 and 743-854. Among the donors, most were white British and more were female, and clonal diversity was possibly underestimated. In all cases, repertoires were sampled only after the peak T cell response. Targeting of unmutated variant regions was reportedly seen in nearly half of spike-specific TCRs.

The material was peripheral blood, obtained on day 0 of AZD1222 vaccination. V gene TRBV30 combines with J gene TRBJ2-7; 7 positions agree with TRBD1. This sequence originates from an adult in good health. In DNA form, the CDR3 reads TGTGTACTCGGGACAGCTTCCTACGAGCAGTACTTC. This encodes CVLGTASYEQYF.